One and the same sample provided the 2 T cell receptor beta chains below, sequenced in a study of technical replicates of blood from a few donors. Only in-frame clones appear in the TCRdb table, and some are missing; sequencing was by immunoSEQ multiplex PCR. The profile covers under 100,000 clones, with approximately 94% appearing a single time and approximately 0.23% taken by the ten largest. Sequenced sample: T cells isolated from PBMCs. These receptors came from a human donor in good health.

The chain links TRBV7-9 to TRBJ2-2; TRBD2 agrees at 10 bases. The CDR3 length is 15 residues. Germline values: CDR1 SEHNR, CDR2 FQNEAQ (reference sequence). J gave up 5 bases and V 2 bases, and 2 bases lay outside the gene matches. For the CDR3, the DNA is TGTGCCAGCAGCTTAAGCGGGGGGGCGACCGGGGAGCTGTTTTTT. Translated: CASSLSGGATGELFF.

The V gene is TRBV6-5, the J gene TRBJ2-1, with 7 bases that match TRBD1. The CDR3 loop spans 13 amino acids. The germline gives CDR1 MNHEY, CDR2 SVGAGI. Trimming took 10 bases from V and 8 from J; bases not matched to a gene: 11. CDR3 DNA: TGTGCCACGATGAAGGACAGGTTGTATGAGCAGTTCTTC. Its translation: CATMKDRLYEQFF.